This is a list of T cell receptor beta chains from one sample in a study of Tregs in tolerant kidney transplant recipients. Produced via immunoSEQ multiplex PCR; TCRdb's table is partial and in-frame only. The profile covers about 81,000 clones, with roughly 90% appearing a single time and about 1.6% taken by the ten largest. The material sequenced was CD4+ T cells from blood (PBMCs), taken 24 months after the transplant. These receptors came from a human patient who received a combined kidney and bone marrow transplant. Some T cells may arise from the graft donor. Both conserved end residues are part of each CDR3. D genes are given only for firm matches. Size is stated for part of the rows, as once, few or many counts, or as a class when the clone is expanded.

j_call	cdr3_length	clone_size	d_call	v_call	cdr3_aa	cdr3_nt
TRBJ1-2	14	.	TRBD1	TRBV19	CASSRDRADYGYTF	TGTGCCAGTAGTCGGGACAGGGCTGACTATGGCTACACCTTC
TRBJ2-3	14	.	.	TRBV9	CASSALAPTDTQYF	TGTGCCAGCAGCGCTTTGGCCCCCACAGATACGCAGTATTTT
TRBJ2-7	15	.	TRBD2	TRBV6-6	CASSQLAGGTYEQYF	TGTGCCAGCAGCCAACTAGCGGGAGGGACCTACGAGCAGTACTTC
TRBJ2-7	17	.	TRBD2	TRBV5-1	CASSLGRSSGRSYEQYF	TGCGCCAGCAGCTTGGGGAGATCTAGCGGGAGAAGCTACGAGCAGTACTTC
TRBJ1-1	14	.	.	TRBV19	CASSVSYVNTEAFF	TGTGCCAGTAGTGTAAGCTATGTGAACACTGAAGCTTTCTTT
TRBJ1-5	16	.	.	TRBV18	CASSTTAGFAHQPQHF	TGTGCCAGCTCAACGACAGCGGGGTTCGCCCATCAGCCCCAGCATTTT
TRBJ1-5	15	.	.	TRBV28	CASSLRGKLDQPQHF	TGTGCCAGCAGTTTAAGAGGAAAGTTGGATCAGCCCCAGCATTTT
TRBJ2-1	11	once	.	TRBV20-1	CSARVVNEQFF	TGCAGTGCTAGAGTAGTAAATGAGCAGTTCTTC
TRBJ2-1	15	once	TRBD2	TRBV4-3	CASSHYGLVSNEQFF	TGCGCCAGCAGCCATTACGGACTAGTTTCCAATGAGCAGTTCTTC
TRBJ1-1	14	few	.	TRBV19	CASSRDRMNTEAFF	TGTGCCAGTAGTAGAGACAGAATGAACACTGAAGCTTTCTTT
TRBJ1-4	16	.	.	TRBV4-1	CASSQGVGRAREKLFF	TGCGCCAGCAGCCAAGGAGTGGGCAGGGCACGAGAAAAACTGTTTTTT
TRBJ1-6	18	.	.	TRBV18	CASSPPHRANYDNSPLHF	TGTGCCAGCTCACCACCGCACAGGGCGAATTACGATAATTCACCCCTCCACTTT
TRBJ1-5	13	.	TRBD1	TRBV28	CASRGQGYQPQHF	TGTGCCAGCAGGGGACAGGGGTATCAGCCCCAGCATTTT
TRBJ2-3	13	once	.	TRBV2	CASSPRERDTQYF	TGTGCCAGCAGCCCACGGGAGCGAGATACGCAGTATTTT
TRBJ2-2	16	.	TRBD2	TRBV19	CASSIVLAANTGELFF	TGTGCCAGTAGTATAGTTCTAGCGGCGAACACCGGGGAGCTGTTTTTT
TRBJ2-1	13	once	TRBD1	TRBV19	CASNRGPINEQFF	TGTGCCAGTAACAGGGGGCCCATCAATGAGCAGTTCTTC
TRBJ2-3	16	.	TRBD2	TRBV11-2	CASILKAGAGTDTQYF	TGTGCCAGCATTCTAAAAGCGGGGGCGGGCACAGATACGCAGTATTTT
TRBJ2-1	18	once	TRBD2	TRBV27	CASSQPDLSGRPYNEQFF	TGTGCCAGCAGCCAACCCGACCTTAGCGGGAGGCCCTACAATGAGCAGTTCTTC
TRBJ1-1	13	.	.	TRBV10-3	CAISGQLNTEAFF	TGTGCCATCAGTGGACAGCTGAACACTGAAGCTTTCTTT
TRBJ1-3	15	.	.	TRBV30	CAWSRAGSTGNTIYF	TGTGCCTGGTCCCGAGCAGGGTCCACTGGAAACACCATATATTTT
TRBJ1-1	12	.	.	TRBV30	CAWSGIRQEAFF	TGTGCCTGGAGCGGCATTAGACAGGAAGCTTTCTTT
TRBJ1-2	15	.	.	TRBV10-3	CAISEKGLTNYGYTF	TGTGCCATCAGTGAGAAGGGACTCACGAACTATGGCTACACCTTC
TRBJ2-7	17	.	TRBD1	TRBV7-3	CASSLSGPGQGAYEQYF	TGTGCCAGCAGCTTAAGTGGGCCGGGACAGGGGGCTTACGAGCAGTACTTC
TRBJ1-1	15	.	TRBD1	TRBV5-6	CASSLGPTGHTEAFF	TGTGCCAGCAGCTTGGGGCCGACAGGGCACACTGAAGCTTTCTTT
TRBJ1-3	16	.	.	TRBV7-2	CASSLDSAVSGNTIYF	TGTGCCAGCAGCTTAGATTCGGCGGTCTCTGGAAACACCATATATTTT
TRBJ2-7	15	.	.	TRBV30	CAWRRTGHQTYEQYF	TGTGCCTGGAGACGAACGGGACACCAAACCTACGAGCAGTACTTC
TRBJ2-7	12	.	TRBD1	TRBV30	CAWSARGYEQYF	TGTGCCTGGAGTGCCAGGGGGTACGAGCAGTACTTC